The T cell receptor beta chain described here comes from a study of cytomegalovirus exposure and HLA in healthy donors. Notes on the study in general: A reported reduction in N-insertions relative to the 666-donor mean was seen in an Asian-associated ancestry cluster in a later analysis.

A multiplex PCR was run with 60 Vbeta primers and 13 Jbeta primers. Original methodology: A later analysis tallied about 80 million unique TCR beta chains, 8.5 million to 11 million of them shared. The repertoire was sequenced with immunoSEQ multiplex PCR; TCRdb's copy has only in-frame clones and lacks some. D and trimming were read from the DNA, whereas the V and J calls and clone size are those reported in that table. The sample gives roughly 56,000 clones, approximately 89% of which show up once; roughly 1.4% is in the top ten. V dropped 6 bases and J dropped 4 bases, with 9 bases sitting between them. Germline V gives CDR1 SNHLY, CDR2 FYNNEI. The CDR3 extends over 12 amino acids. This clone was seen a handful of times. Antigen specificity is unknown.

This TCR derives from a man between 18 and 35 years old in good health and CMV-seronegative. The sample consisted of PBMCs. The chain combines TRBV2 with TRBJ1-1; no firm D call. CDR3 coding DNA: TGTGCCAGCAGGAGGGTGGGCACTGAAGCTTTCTTT. Residues: CASRRVGTEAFF.